These 17 T cell receptor beta chains came from one sample sequenced in a study of a mutant IDH1 vaccine in newly diagnosed glioma. The antigens for these receptors are not known. The time point: week 35, safety follow-up. Vaccinated patients received 300 ug of mutant IDH1 20-mer peptide per dose, with topical imiquimod. Assay used: immunoSEQ multiplex PCR; TCRdb lists only in-frame clones, some missing. The profile shows 60,000 to 75,000 clones, more than 75% of them singletons. The source material was PBMCs, sampled from a glioma patient whose treatment included an IDH1 peptide vaccine. The receptors were gathered from a man aged 30 to 45 with glioma.

The chain combines TRBV7-8 with TRBJ2-5, with 9 bases identical to TRBD2. CDR1 and CDR2 from the germline V gene are SGHVS and FQNEAQ. The CDR3 has 16 residues. Germline trimming cut 4 bases from V and 1 base from J; bases unmatched to any gene: 7. CDR3 residues: CASSYNSGGLQETQYF. In nucleotides, the CDR3 is TGTGCCAGCAGCTACAATAGCGGGGGACTCCAAGAGACCCAGTACTTC.

The V gene is TRBV5-4, the J gene TRBJ1-2; possible D gene TRBD1, 5 bases. Germline V gene lookup returns CDR1 SGHNT and CDR2 YYREEE (reference sequence). The V end was cut by 2 bases, the J end by 7 bases, with 9 bases between. The CDR3 is 12 amino acids. The CDR3 DNA follows: TGTGCCAGCAGCTTAGACAGCACTGGCTACACCTTC. Encoded protein: CASSLDSTGYTF.

This chain joins TRBV15 and TRBJ2-7, with 7 bases lining up with TRBD1. CDR3 size: 13 residues. V was pared by 5 bases and J by 7 bases, with 8 bases of the junction left unmatched. In germline, CDR1 is LNHNV, CDR2 YYDKDF (reference sequence). DNA for the CDR3: TGTGCCACCAGCCAAGACAGGGTTGGAGAGCAGTACTTC. Translation: CATSQDRVGEQYF.

The chain couples TRBV7-2 to TRBJ2-7; no definite D call. The CDR3 extends over 14 amino acids. Germline CDR1 and CDR2: SGHTA and FQGNSA. The germline V and J ends were trimmed by 5 bases and 0 bases, with 11 bases remaining between them. CDR3 residues: CASSQTVSSYEQYF. In DNA form, the CDR3 reads TGTGCCAGCAGCCAGACCGTTAGCTCCTACGAGCAGTACTTC. The entire variable domain, with the rest obtained from reference TRBV7-2 and TRBJ2-7, is as follows: GAGVSQSPSNKVTEKGKDVELRCDPISGHTALYWYRQSLGQGLEFLIYFQGNSAPDKSGLPSDRFSAERTGGSVSTLTIQRTQQEDSAVYLCASSQTVSSYEQYFGPGTRLTVT.

The rearrangement links TRBV30 to TRBJ2-7; the match to TRBD2 covers 10 bases. Trimming at V came to 0 bases and at J to 2 bases, leaving 7 bases not matched to a gene. CDR3 length: 16 residues. Germline CDR1 and CDR2: GTSNPN and SVGIG (reference sequence). The CDR3 DNA is TGTGCCTGGAGTGTACGGAGGACTAGCGGAACCTACGAGCAGTACTTC. Its translation is CAWSVRRTSGTYEQYF.

The chain joins TRBV6-1 to TRBJ2-7; D not resolved. V lost 8 bases and J 6 bases, leaving 8 bases between the germline ends. The germline V gene has CDR1 MNHNS and CDR2 SASEGT. The CDR3 runs 10 residues. Written as DNA, the CDR3 is TGTGCCAGCGCCAACCTCGAGCAGTACTTC. Translating it yields CASANLEQYF.

The V gene is TRBV4-2, the J gene TRBJ2-7, with 7 positions matching TRBD1. The CDR3 is made up of 15 amino acids. Germline-derived CDR1 and CDR2 are LGHNA and YNFKEQ. With V trimmed by 1 base and J by 3 bases, 6 bases remained unmatched. This chain's CDR3 is CASSQGRGPSYEQYF. CDR3 DNA sequence: TGTGCCAGCAGCCAAGGAAGGGGGCCTAGCTACGAGCAGTACTTC.

This clone was recorded a few times. The CDR3 nucleotides read TGTGCCAGCAGCTTAGGGCAGTCCCCTTGGGATACGCAGTATTTT. Its translation is CASSLGQSPWDTQYF. The chain recombines TRBV7-7 with TRBJ2-3; D uncertain. The CDR3 runs 15 residues. V lost 1 base to trimming and J lost 6 bases, with 14 bases between them. CDR1 is SSHAT and CDR2 is FNYEAQ in the germline V gene (reference sequence).

The CDR3 DNA is TGCGCCAGCAGCTTGGGAGATACGCAGTATTTT. It translates to CASSLGDTQYF. The rearrangement uses TRBV5-1 and TRBJ2-3; D uncertain. The V end lost 0 bases, the J end lost 5 bases, and 1 base lay between the germline ends. The germline CDR1 and CDR2 sequences are SGHRS and YFSETQ. The CDR3 has 11 amino acids.

V gene TRBV19 combines with J gene TRBJ2-3; 7 bases fit TRBD1. Germline values: CDR1 LNHDA, CDR2 SQIVND (reference sequence). J lost 1 base, V lost 7 bases, and 5 bases had no gene match. CDR3 length: 14 amino acids. CDR3 nucleotide sequence: TGTGCCAGTAACCAGGGGGTCGGCACAGATACGCAGTATTTT. It encodes CASNQGVGTDTQYF. Supplemented by reference TRBV19 and TRBJ2-3, the full variable domain reads DGGITQSPKYLFRKEGQNVTLSCEQNLNHDAMYWYRQDPGQGLRLIYYSQIVNDFQKGDIAEGYSVSREKKESFPLTVTSAQKNPTAFYLCASNQGVGTDTQYFGPGTRLTVL.

The chain joins TRBV19 to TRBJ1-3; D remains unclear. V was clipped by 5 bases and J by 2 bases, with 13 bases between them. Germline V CDR1 and CDR2: LNHDA, SQIVND (reference sequence). The CDR3 runs 15 residues. CDR3 coding DNA: TGTGCCAGTAGTTCAGAATCCTCCACTGGAAACACCATATATTTT. This translates into CASSSESSTGNTIYF. Combining the CDR3 with reference TRBV19 and TRBJ1-3 gives the whole variable domain DGGITQSPKYLFRKEGQNVTLSCEQNLNHDAMYWYRQDPGQGLRLIYYSQIVNDFQKGDIAEGYSVSREKKESFPLTVTSAQKNPTAFYLCASSSESSTGNTIYFGEGSWLTVV.

The gene calls are TRBV27 and TRBJ2-7; D uncertain. The CDR3 runs to 12 residues. The germline gives CDR1 MNHEY, CDR2 SMNVEV (reference sequence). Trimming left V 10 bases short and J 6 bases short, with 16 bases between. Written as DNA, the CDR3 is TGTGCCACCAGATCATGGAGTAGCGAGCAGTACTTC. It yields the protein CATRSWSSEQYF.

The chain employs TRBV19 and TRBJ1-5, with D possibly matching TRBD1 (6 bases). The germline V gene encodes CDR1 LNHDA and CDR2 SQIVND (reference sequence). CDR3 length equals 15 residues. The V end lost 5 bases, the J end lost 6 bases, and 17 bases lay between the germline ends. The chain's CDR3 is CASSGQPEGSQPQHF. CDR3 in DNA: TGTGCCAGTAGTGGACAGCCGGAAGGGAGTCAGCCCCAGCATTTT. The full variable domain, completed using reference TRBV19 and TRBJ1-5, is DGGITQSPKYLFRKEGQNVTLSCEQNLNHDAMYWYRQDPGQGLRLIYYSQIVNDFQKGDIAEGYSVSREKKESFPLTVTSAQKNPTAFYLCASSGQPEGSQPQHFGDGTRLSIL.

The J gene is TRBJ2-1, the V gene TRBV9; maybe TRBD1 (7 bases). V lost 2 bases, J lost 5 bases, and 11 bases lay in between. CDR3 length: 14 amino acids. The germline V gene has CDR1 SGDLS and CDR2 YYNGEE. The CDR3 DNA follows: TGTGCCAGCAGCGTCGGAGGGGGCAACAATGAGCAGTTCTTC. It yields the protein CASSVGGGNNEQFF.

The chain couples TRBV4-2 to TRBJ2-7; 13 bases map to TRBD2. Germline V lookup: CDR1 LGHNA, CDR2 YNFKEQ. V dropped 4 bases and J dropped 5; count of bases not matched to a gene: 8. The length of the CDR3 is 16 residues. The CDR3 is CASSLRLAGGPNEQYF. CDR3 nucleotide sequence: TGTGCCAGCAGCCTCCGACTAGCGGGGGGACCTAACGAGCAGTACTTC.

The rearrangement joins TRBV28 to TRBJ1-5; D is possibly TRBD1 (5 bases). Germline V gene lookup returns CDR1 MDHEN and CDR2 SYDVKM. Between the trimmed V and J ends, which lost 6 bases and 7 bases, there was a span of 19 bases. The CDR3 is 15 residues long. This CDR3 reads CASSAGGWRGQPQHF. CDR3 coding DNA: TGTGCCAGCAGCGCGGGGGGGTGGAGAGGACAGCCCCAGCATTTT.

The J gene is TRBJ2-1, the V gene TRBV7-2; 12 bases match TRBD2. Germline V gives CDR1 SGHTA, CDR2 FQGNSA. Trimming cost V 4 bases and J 7 bases; bases outside gene matches: 8. The CDR3 consists of 16 residues. CDR3 DNA: TGTGCCAGCAGCTATACTAGCGGGGGGCACTTGAATGAGCAGTTCTTC. This sequence encodes CASSYTSGGHLNEQFF.